This note documents a single T cell receptor (beta chain) sequence. The sample is drawn from a study of blood T cell repertoires in COVID-19. Across the whole study: Researchers got acute and convalescent COVID-19 samples from the United States, Italy and Spain. PBMCs, B-cell-depleted T cells, or T cells provided the cDNA or gDNA that made up the material.

CDR1 SGHRS and CDR2 YFSETQ come from the germline V gene. The CDR3 length is 15 residues. V was shortened by 4 bases and J by 4 bases, with 17 bases between the two germline ends. Per the original data handling: How many nucleated cells were present was estimated from reference gene primer amplification. Assay: immunoSEQ multiplex PCR; the TCRdb copy retains only in-frame clones and omits some. The D gene and trimming were derived from the DNA, and the V and J assignments and clone size from that table. The sample holds tens of thousands of clones, 79% seen once. The TCR originated in a man between 60 and 75 years old with acute or convalescent COVID-19. The V and J genes are TRBV5-1 and TRBJ2-5, with D perhaps matching TRBD2 (5 bases). Sequenced input: peripheral blood. CDR3 amino acids: CASSVSGKGLETQYF. DNA of the CDR3: TGCGCCAGCAGCGTCTCGGGGAAGGGTTTAGAGACCCAGTACTTC.